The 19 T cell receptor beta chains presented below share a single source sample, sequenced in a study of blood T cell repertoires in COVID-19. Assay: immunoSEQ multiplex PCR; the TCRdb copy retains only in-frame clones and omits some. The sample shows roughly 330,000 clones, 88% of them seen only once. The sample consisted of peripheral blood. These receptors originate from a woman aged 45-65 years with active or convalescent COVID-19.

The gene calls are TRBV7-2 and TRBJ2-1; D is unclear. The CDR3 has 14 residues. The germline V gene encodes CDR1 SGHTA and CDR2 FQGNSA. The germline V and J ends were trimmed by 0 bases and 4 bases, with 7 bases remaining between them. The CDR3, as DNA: TGTGCCAGCAGCTTAGCCCCTCGTTACAATGAGCAGTTCTTC. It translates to CASSLAPRYNEQFF.

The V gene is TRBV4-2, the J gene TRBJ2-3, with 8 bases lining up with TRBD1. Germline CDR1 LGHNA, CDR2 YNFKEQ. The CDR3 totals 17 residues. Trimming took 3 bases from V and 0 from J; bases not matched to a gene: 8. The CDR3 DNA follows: TGTGCCAGCAGCCAGGGTCGGACAGGGTCTAGCACAGATACGCAGTATTTT. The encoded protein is CASSQGRTGSSTDTQYF.

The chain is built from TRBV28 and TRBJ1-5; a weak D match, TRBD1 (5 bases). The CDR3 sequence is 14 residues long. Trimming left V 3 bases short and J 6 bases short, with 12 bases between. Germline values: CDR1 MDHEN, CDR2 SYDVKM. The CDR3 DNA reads TGTGCCAGCAGTTTTAGGGGCTGGAGTCAGCCCCAGCATTTT. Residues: CASSFRGWSQPQHF.

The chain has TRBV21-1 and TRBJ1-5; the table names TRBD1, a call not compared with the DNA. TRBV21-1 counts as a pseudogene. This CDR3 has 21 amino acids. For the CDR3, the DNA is TGTGCCAGCAGCACCGAAGGGACAGGGCGGTTAAAGGTTTATAGCAATCAGCCCCAGCATTTT. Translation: CASSTEGTGRLKVYSNQPQHF.

The CDR3: CASSRRGTGVGEKLFF. CDR3 in DNA: TGTGCCAGCAGCCGCCGGGGGACAGGGGTGGGGGAAAAACTGTTTTTT. This sequence joins TRBV7-2 and TRBJ1-4, with 10 nucleotides matching TRBD1. V shed 5 bases, J shed 8 bases, and the junction held 11 bases outside the gene matches. Germline CDR1 and CDR2: SGHTA and FQGNSA. This CDR3 region has 16 residues.

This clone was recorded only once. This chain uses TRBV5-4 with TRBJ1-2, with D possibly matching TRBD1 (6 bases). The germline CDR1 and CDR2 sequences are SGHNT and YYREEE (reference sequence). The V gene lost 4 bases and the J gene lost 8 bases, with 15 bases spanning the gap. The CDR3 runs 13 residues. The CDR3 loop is CASSQQGWRGYTF. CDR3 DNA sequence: TGTGCCAGCAGCCAACAGGGTTGGAGGGGCTACACCTTC.

For the CDR3, the DNA is TGTGCCAGCAGCCGTACTCTGCTCGACTCCTATAATTCACCCCTCCACTTT. It translates to CASSRTLLDSYNSPLHF. The chain couples TRBV27 to TRBJ1-6; D uncertain. Germline values: CDR1 MNHEY, CDR2 SMNVEV (reference sequence). V was trimmed by 6 bases and J by 0 bases, leaving 15 bases between them. The CDR3 covers 17 residues.

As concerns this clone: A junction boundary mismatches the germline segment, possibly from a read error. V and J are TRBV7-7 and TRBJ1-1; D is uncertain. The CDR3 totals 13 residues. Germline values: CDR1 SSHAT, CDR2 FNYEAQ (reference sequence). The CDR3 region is CASSFAVNTEAFF. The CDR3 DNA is TGTGCTAGCAGCTTCGCGGTGAACACTGAAGCTTTCTTT.

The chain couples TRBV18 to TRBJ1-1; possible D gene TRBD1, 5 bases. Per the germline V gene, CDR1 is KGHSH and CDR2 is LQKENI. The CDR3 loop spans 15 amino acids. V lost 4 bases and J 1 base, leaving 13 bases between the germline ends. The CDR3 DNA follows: TGTGCCAGCTCACGAGATCAGGGCTGGAACACTGAAGCTTTCTTT. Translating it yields CASSRDQGWNTEAFF.

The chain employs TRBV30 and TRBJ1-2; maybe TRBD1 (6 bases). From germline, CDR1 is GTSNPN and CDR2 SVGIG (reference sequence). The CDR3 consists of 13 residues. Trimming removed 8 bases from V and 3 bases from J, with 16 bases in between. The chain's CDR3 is CAGNRERDYGYTF. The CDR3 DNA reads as TGTGCCGGTAACAGGGAAAGGGACTATGGCTACACCTTC.

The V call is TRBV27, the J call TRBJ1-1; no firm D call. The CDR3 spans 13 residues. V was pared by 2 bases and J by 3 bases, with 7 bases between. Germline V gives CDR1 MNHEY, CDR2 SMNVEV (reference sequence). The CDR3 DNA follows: TGTGCCAGCAGTTTAAAGCCCGACACTGAAGCTTTCTTT. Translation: CASSLKPDTEAFF.

The CDR3 nucleotides are TGTGCCAGCAGCCAAGCGCACTTGAGTATATATTTT. Its translation is CASSQAHLSIYF. This chain links TRBV3-1 (or the pseudogene TRBV3-2) with TRBJ1-3; D remains ambiguous. CDR3 size: 12 residues. Looked up from germline, CDR1 is LGHDT and CDR2 is YNNKEL (reference sequence). V was pared by 1 base and J by 13 bases, with 11 bases between.

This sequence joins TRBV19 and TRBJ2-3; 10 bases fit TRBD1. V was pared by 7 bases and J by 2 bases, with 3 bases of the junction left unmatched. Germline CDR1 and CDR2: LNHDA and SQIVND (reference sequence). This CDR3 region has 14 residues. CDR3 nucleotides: TGTGCCAGTAATGACAGGGGGCACACAGATACGCAGTATTTT. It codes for CASNDRGHTDTQYF.

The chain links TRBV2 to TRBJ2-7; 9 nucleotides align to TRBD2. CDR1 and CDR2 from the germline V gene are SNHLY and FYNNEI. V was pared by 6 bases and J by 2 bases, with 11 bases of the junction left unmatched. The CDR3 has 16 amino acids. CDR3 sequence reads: CASSFEAGGRTYEQYF. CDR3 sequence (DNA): TGTGCCAGCAGCTTCGAAGCGGGGGGCCGAACCTACGAGCAGTACTTC.

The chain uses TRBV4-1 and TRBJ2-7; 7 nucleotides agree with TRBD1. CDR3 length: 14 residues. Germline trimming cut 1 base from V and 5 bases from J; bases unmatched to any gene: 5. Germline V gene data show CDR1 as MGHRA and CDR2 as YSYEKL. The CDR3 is CASSQGDRVNEQYF. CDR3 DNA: TGCGCCAGCAGCCAAGGCGACAGGGTCAACGAGCAGTACTTC.

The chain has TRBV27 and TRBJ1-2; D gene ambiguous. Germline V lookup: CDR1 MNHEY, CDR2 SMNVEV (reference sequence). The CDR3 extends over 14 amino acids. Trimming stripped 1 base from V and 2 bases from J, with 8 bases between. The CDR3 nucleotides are TGTGCCAGCAGTTTATTCGAGGGAAACTATGGCTACACCTTC. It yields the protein CASSLFEGNYGYTF.

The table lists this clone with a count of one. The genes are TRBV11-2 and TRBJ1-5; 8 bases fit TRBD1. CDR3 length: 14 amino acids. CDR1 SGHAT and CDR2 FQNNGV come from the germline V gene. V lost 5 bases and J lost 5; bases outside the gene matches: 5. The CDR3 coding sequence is TGTGCCAGCAGCGAGGACAGGGATCATCAGCCCCAGCATTTT. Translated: CASSEDRDHQPQHF.

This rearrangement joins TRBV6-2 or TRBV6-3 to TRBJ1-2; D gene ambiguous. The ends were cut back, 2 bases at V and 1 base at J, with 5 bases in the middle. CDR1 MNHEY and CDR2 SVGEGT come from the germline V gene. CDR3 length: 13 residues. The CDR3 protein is CASSYRSNYGYTF. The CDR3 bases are TGTGCCAGCAGTTACAGGAGTAACTATGGCTACACCTTC.

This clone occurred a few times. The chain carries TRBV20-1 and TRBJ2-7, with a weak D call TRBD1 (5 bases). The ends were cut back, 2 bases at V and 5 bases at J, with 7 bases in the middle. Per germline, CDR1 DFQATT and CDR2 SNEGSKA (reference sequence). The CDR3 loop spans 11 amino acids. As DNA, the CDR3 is TGCAGTGCTAGATCAGGGAACGAGCAGTACTTC. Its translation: CSARSGNEQYF.